This record looks at one T cell receptor beta chain sequence and its context. Its specificity is unknown. This specimen comes from a study of T-cell reconstitution after alpha-beta-depleted transplantation in children. Study conclusions and caveats: Reportedly, roughly two months post-transplant, alpha-beta T cells arose from several hundred expanded graft clones. Newly produced T cells mostly accounted for T-cell counts and diversity one year post-transplant.

The library targeted TCRbeta and was prepared with unique molecular identifiers. TCRdb analysed the PCR reads with MiXCR anew, one entry per CDR3 protein. The data contain almost 600,000 distinct CDR3 sequences, over 25% of them seen just once; the ten biggest clones take up 35% to 40%. V lost 6 bases to trimming and J lost 4 bases, with 15 bases between them. The germline gives CDR1 DFQATT, CDR2 SNEGSKA (reference sequence). There are 14 residues in the CDR3. The chain carries TRBV20-1 and TRBJ2-2, with D perhaps TRBD1 or TRBD2 (6 bases each). This specimen was PBMCs, taken before TCRalphabeta/CD19-depleted stem cell transplant. This clonotype was sampled from a boy in the first two years of life with Wiskott-Aldrich syndrome, due to receive a stem cell transplant. The CDR3 DNA reads TGCAGTGCCCCCCGGGGGCGGGCCACCGGGGAGCTGTTTTTT. It encodes CSAPRGRATGELFF.